The 30 T cell receptor beta chains listed next were all sequenced from one sample in a study of T cells in Graves' hyperthyroidism and ophthalmopathy (dated by TCRdb to the late 2010s). The library relied on multiplex PCR. The sequencer was an Illumina HiSeq 2000. The TCR beta CDR3 regions were amplified from the RNA transcripts. The first round of RT-PCR for the TCR CDR3 was performed with the HTBI primer set and the Qiagen OneStep RT-PCR kit. The raw public data were reprocessed by TCRdb itself: fastp quality trimming at Q25, MiXCR clonotype calling, in-frame beta chains only. Each entry is one CDR3 protein sequence, shown with its most common DNA and genes. This sample is represented by about 260,000 distinct CDR3 sequences; 25% to 30% of them were singletons. The ten largest clones add up to about 25% of the sample. Sequencing was carried out using blood. Source of these receptors: a man aged 35-49 years with Graves' hyperthyroidism that later progressed to Graves' ophthalmopathy.

In this sample, this clonotype turned up many times. The rearrangement uses TRBV30 and TRBJ1-2; 8 bases match TRBD1. Germline CDR1 is GTSNPN and CDR2 is SVGIG (reference sequence). The CDR3 consists of 14 residues. Trimming removed 1 base from V and 3 bases from J; junction bases left unmatched: 4. In nucleotides, the CDR3 is TGTGCCTGGAGTGCCCGACAGGGGTACTATGGCTACACCTTC. It yields the protein CAWSARQGYYGYTF.

This sequence joins TRBV28 and TRBJ1-2; TRBD1 aligns across 8 bases. The junction had 14 bases not matched to a gene; V was cut back by 3 bases and J by 8 bases. The CDR3 sequence is 16 residues long. The germline gives CDR1 MDHEN, CDR2 SYDVKM. The CDR3 reads CASSLTGRQGADGYTF. The DNA for the CDR3 is TGTGCCAGCAGTTTGACGGGGCGGCAGGGGGCGGACGGCTACACCTTC.

The gene calls are TRBV18 and TRBJ1-5; D uncertain. The CDR3 length is 15 residues. Germline V gives CDR1 KGHSH, CDR2 LQKENI. V was trimmed by 1 base and J by 3 bases, leaving 10 bases between them. As DNA, the CDR3 is TGTGCCAGCTCACCACAATCGGGCTTCAATCAGCCCCAGCATTTT. It yields the protein CASSPQSGFNQPQHF.

This clonotype occurred many times. This chain joins TRBV7-8 and TRBJ2-7, with no clear D. The CDR3 has 13 residues. Trimming removed 5 bases at V and 0 bases at J, with 8 bases between. Germline V gives CDR1 SGHVS, CDR2 FQNEAQ. CDR3 nucleotide sequence: TGTGCCAGCAGCGAGCTGGTCTCCTACGAGCAGTACTTC. Protein product: CASSELVSYEQYF.

This clonotype was recorded at least ten times. The J gene is TRBJ2-7, the V gene TRBV12-3 or TRBV12-4, with 13 bases identical to TRBD2. V lost 6 bases, J lost 2 bases, and 4 bases stayed unmatched. The CDR3 has 15 amino acids. The CDR3 is CASSSGTSGAYEQYF. CDR3 DNA: TGTGCCAGCAGCTCCGGGACTAGCGGGGCCTACGAGCAGTACTTC.

This chain uses TRBV20-1 with TRBJ2-7; TRBD1 agrees at 8 bases. V gave up 4 bases and J gave up 7 bases; unmatched junction bases: 9. The V gene's germline CDR1 is DFQATT and CDR2 SNEGSKA (reference sequence). This CDR3 contains 13 residues. CDR3 sequence (DNA): TGCAGTGCTAAACCACGCGACAGGGGAGAGCAGTACTTC. Translation: CSAKPRDRGEQYF.

Many counts were recorded for this clonotype. This chain joins TRBV11-3 and TRBJ2-1, with 9 positions matching TRBD2. Germline CDR1 reads SGHNT; CDR2 reads YENEEA. This CDR3 region has 15 residues. With 3 bases clipped from V and 8 bases from J, the junction kept 8 bases outside the gene matches. The CDR3 DNA is TGTGCCAGCAGCTTGGATAGCGGGAGAGGGGATGAGCAGTTCTTC. Encoded protein: CASSLDSGRGDEQFF.

This clonotype came up many times. This chain uses TRBV12-3 or TRBV12-4 with TRBJ1-1, with D uncertain. CDR3 length equals 12 residues. Trimming cost V 3 bases and J 7 bases, with 9 bases left between them. CDR3 protein: CASSLLVGEAFF. CDR3 sequence (DNA): TGTGCCAGCAGTTTGCTGGTAGGTGAAGCTTTCTTT.

This clonotype was seen at least ten times. The chain combines TRBV6-2 or TRBV6-3 with TRBJ1-1; 7 bases align to TRBD1. The junction had 9 bases not matched to a gene; V was cut back by 7 bases and J by 4 bases. Per germline, CDR1 MNHEY and CDR2 SVGEGT. The CDR3 is 14 residues long. This CDR3 is CASNPTDRATEAFF. CDR3 sequence (DNA): TGTGCCAGCAATCCTACTGACAGGGCCACTGAAGCTTTCTTT.

This chain uses TRBV7-9 with TRBJ1-2, with D possibly TRBD1 on 6 matching bases. The CDR3 is 14 amino acids. V lost 2 bases, J lost 5 bases, and 12 bases lay in between. Looked up from germline, CDR1 is SEHNR and CDR2 is FQNEAQ (reference sequence). This CDR3 reads CASSLRGSSYGYTF. The CDR3 DNA reads TGTGCCAGCAGCTTAAGGGGGTCTTCTTATGGCTACACCTTC.

This clonotype was seen only once. This may be a read error, as it is one base from a much larger clone. The CDR3 end shows no conserved phenylalanine or tryptophan, and so a read error is likely. The J gene is TRBJ2-7, the V gene TRBV7-9; 8 nucleotides match TRBD1. Trimming took 2 bases from V and 3 from J; bases not matched to a gene: 6. The CDR3 spans 15 residues. Per germline, CDR1 SEHNR and CDR2 FQNEAQ (reference sequence). CDR3 loop: CASSLSTGGDYEQYL. The CDR3 nucleotides are TGTGCCAGCAGCTTATCAACAGGGGGAGACTACGAGCAGTACCTC.

This clonotype was seen ten or more times. This chain joins TRBV12-5 and TRBJ2-5; D is possibly TRBD2 (5 bases). CDR3 length: 14 residues. The V end lost 7 bases, the J end lost 8 bases, and 20 bases lay between the germline ends. Germline values: CDR1 LGHNT, CDR2 FRNRAP. The CDR3 bases are TGTGCTAGTGCCCCGCGGACGGGGTCAGATACCCAGTACTTC. It encodes CASAPRTGSDTQYF.

The table lists this clonotype with many counts. The CDR3 reads CASIGLSGAHYEQYF. The CDR3 DNA is TGTGCCAGCATTGGGCTCTCGGGGGCCCACTACGAGCAGTACTTC. The chain has TRBV27 and TRBJ2-7; D may be TRBD1 or TRBD2 (6 bases each). Germline CDR1 MNHEY, CDR2 SMNVEV (reference sequence). Trimming took 7 bases from V and 3 from J, leaving 19 bases between them. The CDR3 contains 15 residues.

By frequency in the sample, this clonotype is medium-sized. The chain uses TRBV12-3 or TRBV12-4 and TRBJ2-2; D is unclear. With 3 bases removed from V and 0 bases from J, the gap between germline ends came to 11 bases. This CDR3 is built from 16 residues. The CDR3 DNA reads as TGTGCCAGCAGTTTCCCACAGAGACCGAACACCGGGGAGCTGTTTTTT. As protein: CASSFPQRPNTGELFF.

This clonotype appeared many times. This sequence joins TRBV10-3 and TRBJ2-7; 9 bases are a match to TRBD1. The CDR3 has 15 amino acids. Per germline, CDR1 ENHRY and CDR2 SYGVKD. V lost 1 base and J lost 2; bases outside the gene matches: 3. In nucleotides, the CDR3 is TGTGCCATCAGTGAGTACGGGACAGGGCCCTACGAGCAGTACTTC. Its translation is CAISEYGTGPYEQYF.

This clonotype was recorded at least ten times. V gene TRBV11-2 combines with J gene TRBJ1-1; TRBD1 might be the D (6 bases). Germline V lookup: CDR1 SGHAT, CDR2 FQNNGV. Trimming cost V 7 bases and J 5 bases, with 20 bases left between them. CDR3 length equals 15 residues. The DNA for the CDR3 is TGTGCCAGCAACACTTACAGGGCCAAAGGAACTGAAGCTTTCTTT. It yields the protein CASNTYRAKGTEAFF.

This clonotype has ten or more counts. The chain uses TRBV20-1 and TRBJ2-5; D might be TRBD2 (6 bases). The CDR3 has 17 residues. V was trimmed by 1 base and J by 5 bases, leaving 23 bases between them. Per germline, CDR1 DFQATT and CDR2 SNEGSKA (reference sequence). CDR3: CSARGFGGPRGEETQYF. CDR3 sequence (DNA): TGCAGTGCTAGAGGCTTCGGAGGGCCGAGAGGGGAGGAGACCCAGTACTTC.

CDR3 protein: CASSRVEQYF. In DNA form, the CDR3 reads TGTGCCAGCAGCCGGGTGGAGCAGTACTTC. The rearrangement joins TRBV12-3 or TRBV12-4 to TRBJ2-7; D is unresolved. Trimming pared 6 bases from V and 7 bases from J, leaving 7 bases between. The CDR3 covers 10 residues.

The rearrangement links TRBV11-3 to TRBJ2-2; unclear D gene. CDR1 is SGHNT and CDR2 is YENEEA in the germline V gene. This CDR3 comprises 14 residues. The V end was cut by 0 bases, the J end by 6 bases, with 8 bases between. As DNA, the CDR3 is TGTGCCAGCAGCTTAGATCCCTTCTCCGGGGAGCTGTTTTTT. As protein: CASSLDPFSGELFF.

V is TRBV11-2 and J is TRBJ1-5; the D is unclear. Germline CDR1 SGHAT, CDR2 FQNNGV. Trimming pared 7 bases from V and 2 bases from J, leaving 24 bases between. The CDR3 covers 18 residues. The chain's CDR3 is CASIFSGNTGERNQPQHF. As DNA, the CDR3 is TGTGCCAGCATCTTCTCCGGGAACACCGGGGAGCGCAATCAGCCCCAGCATTTT.

Many counts were recorded for this clonotype. This chain links TRBV15 with TRBJ2-7; D not resolved. Germline V gene lookup returns CDR1 LNHNV and CDR2 YYDKDF (reference sequence). V lost 1 base to trimming and J lost 3 bases, with 7 bases between them. The CDR3 length is 13 residues. The CDR3 protein is CATSRVSFYEQYF. The CDR3 DNA sequence: TGTGCCACCAGCAGAGTCAGTTTCTACGAGCAGTACTTC.

Comments on this clonotype: A junction end diverges from the germline sequence, so it may reflect a read error. This chain connects TRBV12-3 or TRBV12-4 to TRBJ2-7, with D possibly TRBD1 on 5 matching bases. The CDR3 is 16 amino acids. CDR3 amino acids: CASSPTLDSWAYEHYF. The CDR3 nucleotides read TGTGCCAGCAGCCCCACACTCGACAGCTGGGCCTACGAGCATTACTTC.

This clonotype occurred many times. V usage is TRBV4-2 and J usage is TRBJ2-2; 10 positions match TRBD1. Germline CDR1 LGHNA, CDR2 YNFKEQ. The V and J ends lost 4 bases and 6 bases, in that order; junction bases with no gene match: 20. The CDR3 length is 20 residues. The CDR3 nucleotides read TGTGCCAGCAGCCCAAGGGGGGACAGGGGTGCCAGCGGGAGTCCCGGGGAGCTGTTTTTT. It codes for CASSPRGDRGASGSPGELFF.

CDR3 in DNA: TGTGCCAGCAGGAGAGGGGGACTAGCGGGCCAAGAGACCCAGTACTTC. Protein sequence: CASRRGGLAGQETQYF. This sequence joins TRBV6-1 and TRBJ2-5, with 12 bases fitting TRBD2. Germline V lookup: CDR1 MNHNS, CDR2 SASEGT. CDR3 length: 16 residues. Losses at the gene ends were 6 bases for V and 1 base for J; bases not matched to a gene: 6.

The V call is TRBV7-9, the J call TRBJ2-2; 7 bases fit TRBD2. The germline gives CDR1 SEHNR, CDR2 FQNEAQ (reference sequence). V dropped 11 bases and J dropped 5; count of bases not matched to a gene: 8. The CDR3 runs 13 residues. The CDR3 nucleotides read TGTGCCGTCTCAACGGGGGGAACCGGGGAGCTGTTTTTT. As protein: CAVSTGGTGELFF.

This clonotype has ten or more counts. The chain uses TRBV13 and TRBJ2-5; a weak D match, TRBD1 (6 bases). CDR3 length: 14 amino acids. CDR1 and CDR2 (germline): PRHDT, FYEKMQ (reference sequence). The germline V and J ends were trimmed by 4 bases and 0 bases, with 9 bases remaining between them. CDR3 nucleotide sequence: TGTGCCAGCAGCTCCGCAGGGGACCAAGAGACCCAGTACTTC. Translated, it gives CASSSAGDQETQYF.

This clonotype was seen at least ten times. This chain joins TRBV29-1 and TRBJ2-5; 8 bases agree with TRBD1. Germline lookup yields CDR1 SQVTM and CDR2 ANQGSEA. This CDR3 contains 14 residues. V lost 6 bases and J lost 0; bases outside the gene matches: 6. CDR3 amino acids: CSVRDRRYQETQYF. CDR3 coding DNA: TGCAGCGTACGGGACAGGCGCTACCAAGAGACCCAGTACTTC.

This clonotype was seen repeatedly, ten times or more. V usage is TRBV5-1 and J usage is TRBJ2-7, with D possibly matching TRBD2 (6 bases). The ends were cut back, 4 bases at V and 4 bases at J, with 12 bases in the middle. The V gene's germline CDR1 is SGHRS and CDR2 YFSETQ. The CDR3 is 13 amino acids. The CDR3 here is CASSPDGGYEQYF. CDR3 coding DNA: TGCGCCAGCAGCCCCGATGGGGGGTACGAGCAGTACTTC.

This clonotype has at least ten counts. V gene TRBV12-3 or TRBV12-4 combines with J gene TRBJ2-7; D gene unclear. There are 13 residues in the CDR3. V was clipped by 3 bases and J by 5 bases, with 11 bases between them. The CDR3 region has the DNA TGTGCCAGCAGTTTGACTCGGCCGGACGAGCAGTACTTC. This encodes CASSLTRPDEQYF.

This clonotype was detected many times. The chain carries TRBV4-1 and TRBJ2-5; D unclear. The ends were cut back, 4 bases at V and 1 base at J, with 4 bases in the middle. Germline-derived CDR1 and CDR2 are MGHRA and YSYEKL. This CDR3 is 12 amino acids long. In DNA form, the CDR3 reads TGCGCCAGCAGCCCGACCCAAGAGACCCAGTACTTC. It specifies CASSPTQETQYF.